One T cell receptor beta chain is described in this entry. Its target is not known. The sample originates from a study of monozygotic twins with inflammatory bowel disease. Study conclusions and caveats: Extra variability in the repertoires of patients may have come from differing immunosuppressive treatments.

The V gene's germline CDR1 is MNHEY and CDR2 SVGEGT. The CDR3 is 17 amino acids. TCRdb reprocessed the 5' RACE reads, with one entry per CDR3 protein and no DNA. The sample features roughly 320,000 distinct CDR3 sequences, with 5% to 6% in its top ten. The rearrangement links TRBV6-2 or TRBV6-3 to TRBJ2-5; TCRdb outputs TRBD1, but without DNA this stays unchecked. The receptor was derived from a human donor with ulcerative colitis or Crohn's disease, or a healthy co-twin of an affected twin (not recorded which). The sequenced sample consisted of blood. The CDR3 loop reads CASSYSMDRGRSETQYF.